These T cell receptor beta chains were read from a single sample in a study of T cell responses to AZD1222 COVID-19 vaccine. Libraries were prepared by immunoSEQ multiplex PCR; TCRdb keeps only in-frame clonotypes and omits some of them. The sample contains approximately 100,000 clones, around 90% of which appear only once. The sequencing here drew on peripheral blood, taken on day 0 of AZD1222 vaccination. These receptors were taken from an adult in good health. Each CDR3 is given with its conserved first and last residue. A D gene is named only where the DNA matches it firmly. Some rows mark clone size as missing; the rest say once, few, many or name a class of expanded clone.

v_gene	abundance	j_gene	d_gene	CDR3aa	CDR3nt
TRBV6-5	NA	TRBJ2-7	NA	CASSLYGMSYEQYF	TGTGCCAGCAGTTTATACGGGATGTCCTACGAGCAGTACTTC
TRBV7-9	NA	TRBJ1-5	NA	CASSLAGGLQPQHF	TGTGCCAGCAGCTTAGCGGGAGGGCTCCAGCCCCAGCATTTT
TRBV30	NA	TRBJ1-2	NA	CAWSGGYYGYTF	TGTGCCTGGAGTGGAGGTTACTATGGCTACACCTTC
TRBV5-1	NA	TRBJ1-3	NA	CASSLAGYGNTIYF	TGCGCCAGCAGCTTGGCAGGGTACGGAAACACCATATATTTT
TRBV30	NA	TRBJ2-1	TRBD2	CAWSPKAGGPEEQFF	TGTGCCTGGAGTCCGAAAGCGGGAGGGCCGGAAGAGCAGTTCTTC
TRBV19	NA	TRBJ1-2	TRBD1	CASSEDRIKGNYGYTF	TGTGCCAGTAGTGAGGACAGGATCAAGGGGAACTATGGCTACACCTTC
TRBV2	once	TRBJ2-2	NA	CASSVGLSNTGELFF	TGTGCCAGCAGTGTAGGACTCTCGAACACCGGGGAGCTGTTTTTT
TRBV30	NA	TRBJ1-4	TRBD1	CAWSDKQGVPNEKLFF	TGTGCCTGGAGCGATAAACAGGGGGTCCCCAATGAAAAACTGTTTTTT
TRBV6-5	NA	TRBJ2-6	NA	CASSYEGRGANVLTF	TGTGCCAGCAGTTACGAGGGCCGTGGGGCCAACGTCCTGACTTTC
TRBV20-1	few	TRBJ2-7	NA	CSASLPGDSSYEQYF	TGCAGTGCTAGTTTGCCCGGGGACTCCTCCTACGAGCAGTACTTC
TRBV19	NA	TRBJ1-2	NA	CASSITGLSNYGYTF	TGTGCCAGTAGTATTACAGGGTTGTCTAACTATGGCTACACCTTC
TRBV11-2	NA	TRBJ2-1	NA	CASSLGGTNYNEQFF	TGTGCCAGCAGCTTAGGCGGGACGAACTACAATGAGCAGTTCTTC
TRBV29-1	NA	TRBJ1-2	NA	CSASVGGVYGYTF	TGCAGCGCCAGTGTGGGGGGCGTCTATGGCTACACCTTC
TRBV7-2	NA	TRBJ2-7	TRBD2	CASSFRLAGAHEQYF	TGTGCCAGCAGCTTCAGACTAGCGGGAGCCCACGAGCAGTACTTC
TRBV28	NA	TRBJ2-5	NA	CASSLPGLETQYF	TGTGCCAGCAGTTTGCCTGGGCTAGAGACCCAGTACTTC
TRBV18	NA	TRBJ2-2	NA	CASSPPGGGELFF	TGTGCCAGCTCACCACCCGGAGGCGGGGAGCTGTTTTTT
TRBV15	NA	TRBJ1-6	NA	CATSRVSGTLISPLHF	TGTGCCACCAGCAGGGTTTCCGGGACCCTAATCTCACCCCTCCACTTT
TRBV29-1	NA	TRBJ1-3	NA	CSVEDGWGSGNTIYF	TGCAGCGTTGAAGATGGTTGGGGCTCTGGAAACACCATATATTTT
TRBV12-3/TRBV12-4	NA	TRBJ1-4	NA	CASSPQRNEKLFF	TGTGCCAGCAGTCCCCAGAGGAATGAAAAACTGTTTTTT
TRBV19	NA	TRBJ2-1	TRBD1	CASTSDRGRNEQFF	TGTGCCAGTACCTCGGACAGGGGGAGGAATGAGCAGTTCTTC
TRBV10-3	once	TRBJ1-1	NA	CAIGVGKNTEAFF	TGTGCCATCGGGGTGGGGAAGAACACTGAAGCTTTCTTT
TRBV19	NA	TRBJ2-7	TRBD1	CASSSGTGPLEQYF	TGTGCCAGTAGTTCCGGGACAGGGCCCCTCGAGCAGTACTTC
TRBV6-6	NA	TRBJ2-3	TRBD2	CASSPTLVSGGSTDTQYF	TGTGCCAGCAGTCCCACACTAGTTTCGGGGGGTAGCACAGATACGCAGTATTTT
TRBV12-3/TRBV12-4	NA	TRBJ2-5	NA	CASRGPGKTQYF	TGTGCCAGCAGGGGCCCCGGGAAGACCCAGTACTTC
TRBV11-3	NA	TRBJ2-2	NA	CASSGRGPAGELFF	TGTGCCAGCAGCGGCAGGGGCCCCGCCGGGGAGCTGTTTTTT
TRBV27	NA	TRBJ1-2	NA	CASSPEGYGYTF	TGTGCCAGCAGTCCGGAGGGCTATGGCTACACCTTC
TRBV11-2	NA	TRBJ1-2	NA	CASSRTYRVADYTF	TGTGCCAGCAGCCGGACATACAGGGTAGCTGACTACACCTTC
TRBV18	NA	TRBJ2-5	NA	CASSSIETQYF	TGTGCCAGCTCTAGTATAGAGACCCAGTACTTC
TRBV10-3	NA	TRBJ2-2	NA	CAISDTGGARRTGELFF	TGTGCCATCAGTGATACAGGTGGGGCGCGTAGGACCGGGGAGCTGTTTTTT
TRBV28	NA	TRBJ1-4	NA	CASSPQDVSGRKLFF	TGTGCCAGCAGTCCCCAGGACGTCTCGGGTCGAAAACTGTTTTTT
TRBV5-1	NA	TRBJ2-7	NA	CASSLDLAHSYEQYF	TGCGCCAGCAGCTTGGACCTAGCGCACTCCTACGAGCAGTACTTC
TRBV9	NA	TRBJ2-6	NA	CASSVVSGANVLTF	TGTGCCAGCAGCGTCGTCTCTGGGGCCAACGTCCTGACTTTC
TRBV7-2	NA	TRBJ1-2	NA	CASSRRSGTNYGYTF	TGTGCCAGCAGCCGGCGTTCGGGTACGAACTATGGCTACACCTTC
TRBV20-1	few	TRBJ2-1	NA	CSAVTFNEQFF	TGCAGTGCGGTGACTTTCAATGAGCAGTTCTTC
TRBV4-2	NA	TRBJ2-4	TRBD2	CASSLGLAGEGNIQYF	TGTGCCAGCAGCCTGGGACTAGCGGGAGAAGGAAACATTCAGTACTTC
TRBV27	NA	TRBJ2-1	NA	CASSPVLASYNEQFF	TGTGCCAGCAGTCCGGTTCTAGCGTCTTACAATGAGCAGTTCTTC
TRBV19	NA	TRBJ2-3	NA	CASSFPASSTDTQYF	TGTGCCAGTAGCTTCCCAGCGAGTAGCACAGATACGCAGTATTTT
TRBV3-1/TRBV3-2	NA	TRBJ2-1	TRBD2	CASSQAERGPSYNEQFF	TGTGCCAGCAGCCAAGCTGAGCGGGGGCCCTCCTACAATGAGCAGTTCTTC